These 23 T cell receptor beta chains were sequenced from one sample in a study of T cells in Graves' hyperthyroidism and ophthalmopathy. TCR beta CDR3 regions were amplified from RNA transcripts. HTBI primers were the set used in a first-round RT-PCR of the TCR CDR3. Using its own MiXCR run on the multiplex PCR reads, TCRdb lists one record per CDR3 protein. The profile shows about 530,000 distinct CDR3 sequences, roughly 15% of them singletons. Input material: blood. These receptors all stem from a woman between 18 and 29 years old with Graves' ophthalmopathy.

The rearrangement joins TRBV24-1 to TRBJ1-5, with D maybe TRBD1 (5 bases). Germline-derived CDR1 and CDR2 are KGHDR and SFDVKD. The V end lost 4 bases, the J end lost 5 bases, and 14 bases lay between the germline ends. This CDR3 is built from 15 residues. CDR3 in amino acids: CATSETGTGDQPQHF. CDR3 DNA: TGTGCCACCAGTGAAACCGGGACGGGGGATCAGCCCCAGCATTTT.

The chain uses TRBV20-1 and TRBJ2-7; D is perhaps TRBD1 (6 bases). CDR3 size: 11 residues. Germline loops: CDR1 DFQATT, CDR2 SNEGSKA (reference sequence). The V gene lost 2 bases and the J gene lost 6 bases, with 8 bases spanning the gap. The DNA of the CDR3 is TGCAGTGCTAGATCCAGGGGCGAGCAGTACTTC. Amino acid sequence: CSARSRGEQYF.

About this clonotype: A read error may account for a junction end that differs from germline. The rearrangement joins TRBV19 to TRBJ1-5; D is unresolved. Germline assignment: CDR1 LNHDA and CDR2 SQIVND (reference sequence). The CDR3 runs 17 residues. CDR3 sequence: CASSMVVYGNSNQPRHF. The CDR3 DNA reads TGTGCCAGTAGTATGGTGGTCTATGGGAATAGCAATCAGCCCCGGCATTTT.

The chain joins TRBV3-1 to TRBJ2-7, with D unresolved. V was cut by 0 bases and J by 5 bases, with 8 bases left in between. The CDR3 sequence is 13 residues long. CDR1 and CDR2 (germline): LGHDT, YNNKEL (reference sequence). CDR3 amino acids: CASSQDINNEQYF. In DNA form, the CDR3 reads TGTGCCAGCAGCCAAGATATAAATAACGAGCAGTACTTC.

This clonotype was detected a few times. This chain joins TRBV28 and TRBJ1-2, with TRBD1 matching over 11 bases. Trimming cost V 3 bases and J 7 bases; bases outside gene matches: 13. This CDR3 has 17 residues. CDR1 MDHEN and CDR2 SYDVKM come from the germline V gene. The CDR3 here is CASSLIGWTGGSGGYTF. DNA of the CDR3: TGTGCCAGCAGTTTGATTGGGTGGACAGGGGGCTCTGGTGGCTACACCTTC.

This CDR3 reads CASSEVIESSYNEQFF. CDR3 in DNA: TGTGCCAGCAGTGAGGTCATAGAGAGCTCCTACAATGAGCAGTTCTTC. The rearrangement uses TRBV25-1 and TRBJ2-1; no reliable D call. Germline loops: CDR1 MGHDK, CDR2 SYGVNS. Deletions cut 3 bases from V and 0 bases from J, with 12 bases between. The CDR3 covers 16 residues.

The rearrangement joins TRBV20-1 to TRBJ1-1, with D hard to call. The CDR3 spans 12 residues. The V end was cut by 5 bases, the J end by 0 bases, with 7 bases between. The germline gives CDR1 DFQATT, CDR2 SNEGSKA (reference sequence). The CDR3 nucleotides are TGCAGTGCTTCTGAGATGAACACTGAAGCTTTCTTT. Translation: CSASEMNTEAFF.

This clonotype showed up many times. The chain uses TRBV28 and TRBJ2-5; possibly TRBD2 for D (6 bases). Trimming shortened V by 3 bases and J by 4 bases, and 9 bases separated the two germline ends. This CDR3 is 13 amino acids long. Germline V gene lookup returns CDR1 MDHEN and CDR2 SYDVKM. CDR3 bases: TGTGCCAGCAGTTTGCCGGAGGGAGAGACCCAGTACTTC. It is translated as CASSLPEGETQYF.

The chain uses TRBV20-1 and TRBJ2-4; 10 bases fit TRBD2. V gave up 6 bases and J gave up 2 bases; unmatched junction bases: 7. The CDR3 loop spans 15 amino acids. Looked up from germline, CDR1 is DFQATT and CDR2 is SNEGSKA (reference sequence). CDR3 in DNA: TGCAGTGCAATAAGCGGGGGGGGCTCCAAAAACATTCAGTACTTC. Protein sequence: CSAISGGGSKNIQYF.

This clonotype was seen a few times. The chain uses TRBV4-1 and TRBJ1-5; D gene unclear. Trimming removed 0 bases from V and 7 bases from J, with 16 bases in between. Germline V gives CDR1 MGHRA, CDR2 YSYEKL. This CDR3 contains 16 residues. CDR3 amino acids: CASSQESGGEWQPQHF. DNA of the CDR3: TGCGCCAGCAGCCAAGAAAGCGGCGGGGAGTGGCAGCCCCAGCATTTT.

V gene TRBV10-3 combines with J gene TRBJ2-1; D perhaps matches TRBD2 (5 bases). V was cut by 8 bases and J by 1 base, with 12 bases left in between. The CDR3 length is 14 residues. Germline V CDR1 and CDR2: ENHRY, SYGVKD. The chain's CDR3 is CAIASRTSYNEQFF. The CDR3, as DNA: TGTGCCATCGCTAGCAGGACTTCCTACAATGAGCAGTTCTTC.

This clonotype was recorded at least ten times. The gene calls are TRBV11-2 and TRBJ1-3; 8 bases line up with TRBD1. The CDR3 consists of 15 residues. Germline lookup yields CDR1 SGHAT and CDR2 FQNNGV. Trimming removed 4 bases from V and 4 bases from J; junction bases left unmatched: 6. In DNA, the CDR3 is TGTGCCAGCAGCTGGACAGGGCTAACGGGAAACACCATATATTTT. Translation gives CASSWTGLTGNTIYF.

This clonotype was counted at least ten times. This chain uses TRBV20-1 with TRBJ1-1; 9 nucleotides agree with TRBD1. Germline CDR1 DFQATT, CDR2 SNEGSKA (reference sequence). This CDR3 contains 16 residues. After removal of 5 bases from V and 1 base from J, the junction contained 11 bases not matched to a gene. The CDR3 loop reads CSAAPGTGFGNTEAFF. The CDR3, as DNA: TGCAGTGCTGCCCCCGGGACAGGGTTTGGGAACACTGAAGCTTTCTTT.

This clonotype was detected only a few times. The chain combines TRBV7-9 with TRBJ1-2; TRBD1 aligns across 7 bases. This CDR3 contains 16 residues. V shed 7 bases and J 2 bases; nucleotides not matched to a gene: 13. Germline V gene lookup returns CDR1 SEHNR and CDR2 FQNEAQ (reference sequence). The CDR3 sequence: CASTRGGGQANYGYTF. The CDR3 nucleotides are TGTGCCAGCACCCGGGGCGGCGGACAGGCGAACTATGGCTACACCTTC.

Concerning this clonotype itself: At one of its ends the junction is not consistent with the germline gene, which may arise from a read error. The V gene is TRBV20-1, the J gene TRBJ1-2; 9 positions agree with TRBD1. The CDR3 runs to 15 residues. The germline gives CDR1 DFQATT, CDR2 SNEGSKA (reference sequence). As DNA, the CDR3 is TGCAGTGCTAGAGTCCGGGACAGGGTTAACTTTGGCTACACCTTC. This gives the protein CSARVRDRVNFGYTF.

In its sample, this clonotype was seen many times. The chain links TRBV20-1 to TRBJ2-3, with 9 bases identical to TRBD2. The ends lost 0 bases at V and 4 bases at J; junction bases unmatched: 8. CDR1 and CDR2 from the germline V gene are DFQATT and SNEGSKA (reference sequence). The CDR3 consists of 16 residues. The CDR3 DNA reads as TGCAGTGCTAGAGATCAGGCGGGGGGGGAGGCAGATACGCAGTATTTT. It is translated as CSARDQAGGEADTQYF.

This chain joins TRBV2 and TRBJ2-7, with TRBD2 matching 9 bases. The CDR3 runs 13 residues. Germline CDR1 SNHLY, CDR2 FYNNEI. V was clipped by 11 bases and J by 2 bases; unmatched bases: 7. CDR3 in DNA: TGTGCCGCCCGGGGCGGGGGGGCCTACGAGCAGTACTTC. Protein product: CAARGGGAYEQYF.

As regards this clonotype: A read error may account for a junction end that differs from germline. The chain links TRBV3-1 to TRBJ2-7; TRBD2 is a possible D gene (6 bases). CDR1 and CDR2 from the germline V gene are LGHDT and YNNKEL (reference sequence). This CDR3 spans 19 amino acids. CDR3 bases: TGTGCCAGCGGCCAAGTTGGTGCGGGAACTCCCCTTGGGGCCTACGAGCAGTACTTC. It is translated as CASGQVGAGTPLGAYEQYF.

The table lists this clonotype with a few counts. This sequence joins TRBV28 and TRBJ1-2, with a tentative D call TRBD1 (6 bases). Trimming cost V 6 bases and J 3 bases, with 11 bases left between them. The V gene's germline CDR1 is MDHEN and CDR2 SYDVKM. There are 13 residues in the CDR3. CDR3 loop: CASRIQGYYGYTF. The CDR3 DNA reads TGTGCCAGCAGGATACAGGGATACTATGGCTACACCTTC.

The chain combines TRBV29-1 with TRBJ2-1; 7 nucleotides agree with TRBD1. Trimming removed 7 bases from V and 6 bases from J; junction bases left unmatched: 12. This CDR3 has 14 amino acids. From germline, CDR1 is SQVTM and CDR2 ANQGSEA. CDR3 in DNA: TGCAGCGGCGATCTGGACAGGCCCCCCAATGAGCAGTTCTTC. Its translation is CSGDLDRPPNEQFF.

The chain has TRBV5-4 and TRBJ1-2, with D tentatively TRBD1 (6 bases). The V and J ends lost 0 bases and 3 bases respectively, with 15 bases between them. Germline V lookup: CDR1 SGHNT, CDR2 YYREEE (reference sequence). The CDR3 extends over 16 amino acids. The CDR3 is CASSLAGGGGDYGYTF. The CDR3 DNA reads TGTGCCAGCAGCTTGGCCGGCGGGGGGGGCGACTATGGCTACACCTTC.

The table lists this clonotype with many counts. This chain links TRBV5-8 with TRBJ2-3, with 16 bases fitting TRBD2. The CDR3 is 15 residues long. The germline gives CDR1 SGHTS, CDR2 YDEGEE. The ends lost 3 bases at V and 6 bases at J; junction bases unmatched: 1. Here the CDR3 DNA reads TGTGCCAGCAGCTCGGGACTAGCGGGAGGGGATACGCAGTATTTT. It specifies CASSSGLAGGDTQYF. Filled out from reference TRBV5-8 and TRBJ2-3, the complete variable domain reads EAGVTQSPTHLIKTRGQQATLRCSPISGHTSVYWYQQALGLGLQFLLWYDEGEERNRGNFPPRFSGRQFPNYSSELNVNALELEDSALYLCASSSGLAGGDTQYFGPGTRLTVL.

This clonotype was picked up many times. The V gene is TRBV10-2, the J gene TRBJ1-1; 7 positions match TRBD1. V shed 4 bases and J 5 bases; nucleotides not matched to a gene: 1. CDR3 length: 12 amino acids. Looked up from germline, CDR1 is WSHSY and CDR2 is SAAADI. The CDR3 coding sequence is TGCGCCAGCAGTGGACAGGGAACTGAAGCTTTCTTT. This sequence encodes CASSGQGTEAFF.